The 16 T cell receptor beta chains presented below share a single source sample, sequenced in a study of blood T cell repertoires in COVID-19. The assay was immunoSEQ multiplex PCR, and TCRdb's table has in-frame clones only and misses some. The sample yields around 250,000 clones, 80% to 85% seen once. Sequencing input: peripheral blood. All receptors derive from a man aged 45 to 65 with active or convalescent COVID-19.

This chain connects TRBV6-2 or TRBV6-3 to TRBJ1-2; TRBD1 matches at 10 bases. This CDR3 is built from 14 residues. The germline V gene has CDR1 MNHEY and CDR2 SVGEGT. After removal of 4 bases from V and 8 bases from J, the junction contained 7 bases not matched to a gene. The CDR3 nucleotides read TGTGCCAGCAGTTTGCGGACAGGGGGGAACGGCTACACCTTC. Amino acid sequence: CASSLRTGGNGYTF.

The rearrangement joins TRBV11-2 to TRBJ1-1, with no clear D. Germline V CDR1 and CDR2: SGHAT, FQNNGV. The CDR3 runs to 16 residues. Trimming cost V 1 base and J 1 base, with 13 bases left between them. CDR3 nucleotides: TGTGCCAGCAGCTTAGGGACTGCCTCTGGGAACACTGAAGCTTTCTTT. It is translated as CASSLGTASGNTEAFF.

The chain combines TRBV27 with TRBJ2-1, with 11 bases matching TRBD1. Germline values: CDR1 MNHEY, CDR2 SMNVEV (reference sequence). V shed 1 base and J 2 bases; nucleotides not matched to a gene: 4. The CDR3 runs to 17 residues. This chain's CDR3 is CASSLWGGQGAYNEQFF. CDR3 DNA sequence: TGTGCCAGCAGTTTATGGGGGGGACAGGGGGCCTACAATGAGCAGTTCTTC.

The chain recombines TRBV9 with TRBJ1-1; 7 bases align to TRBD1. Looked up from germline, CDR1 is SGDLS and CDR2 is YYNGEE. CDR3 length: 14 amino acids. Trimming took 0 bases from V and 5 from J; bases not matched to a gene: 4. The CDR3 reads CASSVEGAGTEAFF. CDR3 coding DNA: TGTGCCAGCAGCGTAGAGGGGGCGGGTACTGAAGCTTTCTTT.

V gene TRBV10-3 combines with J gene TRBJ1-6; D remains ambiguous. Looked up from germline, CDR1 is ENHRY and CDR2 is SYGVKD. Trimming left V 10 bases short and J 0 bases short, with 10 bases between. CDR3 size: 14 residues. The CDR3 DNA is TGTGCCACCAGACACAGCTCCTATAATTCACCCCTCCACTTT. Its translation: CATRHSSYNSPLHF.

The chain has TRBV5-4 and TRBJ2-2; TRBD1 matches at 7 bases. Germline lookup yields CDR1 SGHNT and CDR2 YYREEE (reference sequence). The CDR3 runs to 15 residues. Losses at the gene ends were 4 bases for V and 5 bases for J; bases not matched to a gene: 8. CDR3 residues: CASSNDRVQTGELFF. The DNA of the CDR3 is TGTGCCAGCAGCAACGACAGGGTTCAAACCGGGGAGCTGTTTTTT.

This clone was seen a handful of times. The chain is built from TRBV4-3 and TRBJ1-2; D perhaps matches TRBD1 (6 bases). The ends were cut back, 4 bases at V and 8 bases at J, with 20 bases in the middle. Germline V CDR1 and CDR2: LGHNA, YSLEER. This CDR3 comprises 15 residues. CDR3 amino acids: CASSRWRGASQGYTF. The CDR3 DNA is TGCGCCAGCAGCCGATGGCGGGGGGCATCTCAGGGCTACACCTTC.

The gene calls are TRBV2 and TRBJ2-3; tentatively, D is TRBD2 (5 bases). Trimming took 0 bases from V and 4 from J, leaving 8 bases between them. The germline CDR1 and CDR2 sequences are SNHLY and FYNNEI. This CDR3 spans 14 amino acids. The CDR3 nucleotides read TGTGCCAGCAGTGAAGCGGAGGTTCCAGATACGCAGTATTTT. Protein: CASSEAEVPDTQYF.

The chain has TRBV5-8 and TRBJ1-5; perhaps TRBD1 as D (6 bases). The length of the CDR3 is 14 residues. Germline loops: CDR1 SGHTS, CDR2 YDEGEE. Trimming left V 4 bases short and J 3 bases short, with 11 bases between. The CDR3 here is CASSGTGYNQPQHF. The CDR3 DNA follows: TGTGCCAGCAGCGGAACAGGGTACAATCAGCCCCAGCATTTT.

The chain couples TRBV5-1 to TRBJ2-5; TRBD2 matches 8 bases. This CDR3 is 15 amino acids long. V shed 2 bases and J 2 bases; nucleotides not matched to a gene: 5. The germline V gene has CDR1 SGHRS and CDR2 YFSETQ. As DNA, the CDR3 is TGCGCCAGCAGCTTTTCGGGGGGGCCTCAAGAGACCCAGTACTTC. This gives the protein CASSFSGGPQETQYF.

The rearrangement joins TRBV28 to TRBJ2-3, with TRBD1 matching 7 bases. Germline CDR1 is MDHEN and CDR2 is SYDVKM. V was pared by 6 bases and J by 3 bases, with 0 bases of the junction left unmatched. This CDR3 comprises 12 residues. The CDR3 region has the DNA TGTGCCAGCAGGGACAGGACAGATACGCAGTATTTT. Its translation: CASRDRTDTQYF.

The CDR3 is CASSPPSLAGVETQYF. The CDR3 DNA follows: TGTGCCAGCAGCCCGCCCTCGCTAGCGGGGGTAGAGACCCAGTACTTC. The chain couples TRBV4-2 to TRBJ2-5; 10 nucleotides agree with TRBD2. With 4 bases clipped from V and 4 bases from J, the junction kept 9 bases outside the gene matches. The length of the CDR3 is 16 residues. Germline V gives CDR1 LGHNA, CDR2 YNFKEQ.

This chain links TRBV28 with TRBJ2-7; D is undetermined. Trimming stripped 3 bases from V and 2 bases from J, with 11 bases between. The germline V gene has CDR1 MDHEN and CDR2 SYDVKM. The CDR3 is 14 residues long. The CDR3 sequence: CASSFKLGAYEQYF. The CDR3, as DNA: TGTGCCAGCAGTTTCAAATTAGGAGCCTACGAGCAGTACTTC.

This rearrangement joins TRBV7-8 to TRBJ1-3; TRBD1 matches at 8 bases. The J segment lost 2 bases and the V segment lost 2 bases, leaving 5 bases of the junction unmatched. CDR3 length: 16 residues. Germline values: CDR1 SGHVS, CDR2 FQNEAQ. The CDR3 protein is CASSLRTGSAGNTIYF. CDR3 DNA sequence: TGTGCCAGCAGCTTAAGGACAGGGAGCGCTGGAAACACCATATATTTT.

This rearrangement joins TRBV7-2 to TRBJ1-1; D perhaps matches TRBD1 (5 bases). CDR3 length: 14 amino acids. Trimming pared 1 base from V and 6 bases from J, leaving 12 bases between. Germline CDR1 SGHTA, CDR2 FQGNSA. The CDR3 DNA is TGTGCCAGCAGCTTAGGGGGCCCCAGCGCTGAAGCTTTCTTT. Translating it yields CASSLGGPSAEAFF. The variable domain in full, completed from reference TRBV7-2 and TRBJ1-1, reads GAGVSQSPSNKVTEKGKDVELRCDPISGHTALYWYRQSLGQGLEFLIYFQGNSAPDKSGLPSDRFSAERTGGSVSTLTIQRTQQEDSAVYLCASSLGGPSAEAFFGQGTRLTVV.

This clone was seen more than once but under ten times. This chain connects TRBV30 to TRBJ2-2; 9 nucleotides align to TRBD1. The CDR3 loop spans 20 amino acids. Losses at the gene ends were 0 bases for V and 1 base for J; bases not matched to a gene: 15. The V gene's germline CDR1 is GTSNPN and CDR2 SVGIG (reference sequence). CDR3 residues: CAWSVLTGLNRGRNTGELFF. The CDR3, as DNA: TGTGCCTGGAGTGTACTCACGGGGCTAAACAGGGGGCGGAACACCGGGGAGCTGTTTTTT.